The rows below give T cell receptor beta chains drawn from one sample of a study of T cell responses to AZD1222 COVID-19 vaccine. Clones were sequenced by immunoSEQ multiplex PCR, and TCRdb holds only the in-frame ones, with some missing. The sample consists of 140,000 to 150,000 clones, about 92% of them appearing once. The sample was peripheral blood, taken after recovery from COVID-19. The source of these receptors is an adult who had recovered from COVID-19. The CDR3 runs from the conserved cysteine through the conserved F or W. The order of the fields is J gene, V gene, CDR3 protein.

J gene: TRBJ2-7
V gene: TRBV7-9
CDR3 protein: CASSGGALLGTGDAYEQYF

J gene: TRBJ1-5
V gene: TRBV6-5
CDR3 protein: CASSWTVGNQPQHF

J gene: TRBJ1-5
V gene: TRBV3-1/TRBV3-2
CDR3 protein: CASSQGGKQPQHF

J gene: TRBJ2-3
V gene: TRBV5-1
CDR3 protein: CASSSSTDTQYF

J gene: TRBJ1-1
V gene: TRBV11-2
CDR3 protein: CASSFQGGTEAFF

J gene: TRBJ1-2
V gene: TRBV18
CDR3 protein: CASSLRTGEGYTF

J gene: TRBJ2-3
V gene: TRBV19
CDR3 protein: CASSISWQSTDTQYF

J gene: TRBJ1-2
V gene: TRBV10-3
CDR3 protein: CAISPGQNYGYTF

J gene: TRBJ2-6
V gene: TRBV28
CDR3 protein: CASSLGGNPGANVLTF

J gene: TRBJ2-1
V gene: TRBV28
CDR3 protein: CASSLGLAGARSSYNEQFF

J gene: TRBJ1-1
V gene: TRBV28
CDR3 protein: CASSLIPRRGQGAKTEAFF

J gene: TRBJ1-5
V gene: TRBV6-5
CDR3 protein: CASRTTGDQPQHF

J gene: TRBJ2-1
V gene: TRBV6-5
CDR3 protein: CASRAPGTGRNEQFF

J gene: TRBJ2-7
V gene: TRBV5-6
CDR3 protein: CASTLALGRDEQYF